The present T cell receptor beta chain was sequenced within a study of shared clonotypes between healthy human individuals. Turning to the study itself: Every donor yielded three CD4 naive, three CD4 memory, two CD8 naive and one CD8 memory plate.

This CDR3 is 13 amino acids long. The ends were cut back, 5 bases at V and 6 bases at J, with 14 bases in the middle. Germline V CDR1 and CDR2: SGHTA, FQGNSA. The authors split each subset's genomic DNA evenly across several immunoSEQ plates. Assay: immunoSEQ multiplex PCR; the TCRdb copy retains only in-frame clones and omits some. The table lists about 680,000 clones, around 73% of them singletons. Into CD45RA+ naive and CD45RA-negative memory subsets, the CD4+ cells were split. The specimen sequenced was memory CD4+ T cells sorted from blood. Subset defined: CD45RA-negative fraction. The clonotype comes from a woman aged 30 to 39 in good health. The chain combines TRBV7-2 with TRBJ2-7; no clear D. The CDR3 loop is CASSLGQRIEQYF. CDR3 sequence (DNA): TGTGCCAGCAGCCTAGGTCAGAGGATCGAGCAGTACTTC.